This TCR beta chain stems from a study of cytomegalovirus exposure and HLA in healthy donors. Overall study findings and caveats: A later analysis reportedly found that, within productive TCRs, an Asian-associated ancestry cluster had fewer N-insertions than the mean observed across the approximately 660 donors.

On this clone: Its antigen is not identified.

Use of 60 Vbeta and 13 Jbeta primers characterized the PCR. TCRdb's copy holds only in-frame clones and misses some; the assay was immunoSEQ multiplex PCR. Found here are about 120,000 clones, about 80% of them singletons; the top ten hold 2% to 2.5%. The CDR3 is 14 amino acids. The germline CDR1 and CDR2 sequences are SGHDT and YYEEEE. Trimming at V came to 4 bases and at J to 6 bases, leaving 8 bases not matched to a gene. The source of this sequence is a human donor in good health. J is TRBJ1-2 and V is TRBV5-6; 8 nucleotides line up with TRBD1. Sequencing was performed on PBMCs. The CDR3, as DNA: TGTGCCAGCAGCCTGGGACAGGAGGTACATGGCTACACCTTC. Amino acids: CASSLGQEVHGYTF.